This TCR beta chain was identified in a study of long-term antiretroviral therapy in people with HIV. The run of the v3.0 immunoSEQ assay was at survey level. Clones were read by immunoSEQ multiplex PCR, and TCRdb kept only the in-frame ones, dropping some. This table holds roughly 30,000 clones, roughly 83% found once. Every specimen provided 1-10 million cryopreserved PBMC before DNA extraction took place. Trimming removed 2 bases from V and 1 base from J, with 12 bases in between. Germline V gene sequence: CDR1 SGDLS, CDR2 YYNGEE. CDR3 length: 15 amino acids. V is TRBV9 and J is TRBJ1-1; D may be TRBD1 (5 bases). This TCR came from a man aged 30 to 39 with HIV. The source was unsorted PBMCs, collected around 2.8 years after starting antiretroviral therapy. CDR3: CASSVKAGGNTEAFF. Here the CDR3 DNA reads TGTGCCAGCAGCGTCAAGGCTGGGGGGAACACTGAAGCTTTCTTT. Together with reference TRBV9 and TRBJ1-1, the CDR3 gives the full variable domain: DSGVTQTPKHLITATGQRVTLRCSPRSGDLSVYWYQQSLDQGLQFLIQYYNGEERAKGNILERFSAQQFPDLHSELNLSSLELGDSALYFCASSVKAGGNTEAFFGQGTRLTVV.